This is a list of T cell receptor beta chains from one sample in a study of CD8 T cells in ankylosing spondylitis. A single record per CDR3 protein comes from TCRdb applying MiXCR to the 5' RACE reads. The sample yields around 250,000 distinct CDR3 sequences, about 11% seen once. Sequencing input: blood, either unsorted or a sorted T cell fraction (not recorded which). These TCRs come from a male donor with ankylosing spondylitis or in good health (not recorded which). Each CDR3 is given with its conserved first and last residue. The D gene is left open where the match is weak. Where a row states a size, it is once, few, many or the class of an expanded clone; other rows omit it.

j_call | d_call | v_call | clone_size | cdr3_nt | cdr3_aa
TRBJ2-7 | TRBD2 | TRBV4-1 | many | TGCGCCAGCAGCCAAGGTCGGGGGGGATACGAGCAGTACTTC | CASSQGRGGYEQYF
TRBJ2-1 | NA | TRBV6-4 | NA | TGTGCCAACCGGTCGTGGGAGAGCTCCTACAATGAGCAGTTCTTC | CANRSWESSYNEQFF
TRBJ1-1 | NA | TRBV14 | many | TGTGCCAGCAGCCAAGATAAGGGGAACATGAACACTGAAGCTTTCTTT | CASSQDKGNMNTEAFF
TRBJ2-7 | NA | TRBV20-1 | many | TGCAGTGCCCGACCGGGGGGCATATACGAGCAGTACTTC | CSARPGGIYEQYF
TRBJ1-1 | NA | TRBV10-3 | many | TGTGCCATCAGTCAAGAACCGACAGCGAACACTGAAGCTTTCTTT | CAISQEPTANTEAFF
TRBJ2-1 | TRBD2 | TRBV12-5 | many | TGTGCTAGTGGTTTGGTTATTAGCGGGAGCTCCTACAATGAGCAGTTCTTC | CASGLVISGSSYNEQFF
TRBJ1-6 | TRBD1 | TRBV7-3 | many | TGTGCCAGCAGCTTTACCGGGACAGGGACTTCCCTGAGGAATTCACCCCTCCACTTT | CASSFTGTGTSLRNSPLHF
TRBJ1-6 | TRBD1 | TRBV20-1 | many | TGCAGTGCTAGAGGGGGGGGAGGGGGCAGTAATTCACCCCTCCACTTT | CSARGGGGGSNSPLHF
TRBJ1-2 | TRBD1 | TRBV12-3/TRBV12-4 | many | TGTGCCAGCAGATACTCCGGGACAGGTGACGATGGCTACACCTTC | CASRYSGTGDDGYTF
TRBJ2-1 | TRBD2 | TRBV15 | many | TGTGCCACTAGTACTAGCGGGGGGCCCCCTTCTGAGCAGTTCTTC | CATSTSGGPPSEQFF
TRBJ1-2 | NA | TRBV20-1 | few | TGCAGTGCTAGAGTATACCTTGGTGCTGGCTACACCTTC | CSARVYLGAGYTF
TRBJ2-7 | NA | TRBV12-3/TRBV12-4 | many | TGTGCCAGCAGTTTAGGGTCGTCACTCTCCTACGAGCAGTACTTC | CASSLGSSLSYEQYF
TRBJ2-3 | TRBD2 | TRBV28 | few | TGTGCCAGCAGACCCCGACTAGCGGGAAGGGGAGATACGCAGTATTTT | CASRPRLAGRGDTQYF
TRBJ1-4 | NA | TRBV3-1 | NA | TGTGCCTCCTGCCAAGCGTGGCAGATAGTTAGGGAGGAAAAACTGTTTTTT | CASCQAWQIVREEKLFF
TRBJ2-2 | NA | TRBV29-1 | many | TGCAGCGTTGAGGGGGGTTCCGGGGAGCTGTTTTTT | CSVEGGSGELFF
TRBJ2-1 | TRBD2 | TRBV2 | few | TGTGCCAGCAGCACCGGGACTAGCAATGAGCAGTTCTTC | CASSTGTSNEQFF
TRBJ2-1 | NA | TRBV7-2 | few | TGTGCCAGCAGCCGGGGCGGACCGTCGAGTCCTTTGTTCTTC | CASSRGGPSSPLFF
TRBJ2-7 | NA | TRBV29-1 | NA | TGCAGCGTTGGGTCGGGTTACGAGCAGTACTTC | CSVGSGYEQYF
TRBJ2-2 | NA | TRBV14 | NA | TGTGCCAGCAGCCAAGAGTCTGAAGCCGGGGAGCTGTTTTTT | CASSQESEAGELFF
TRBJ2-2 | NA | TRBV9 | many | TGTGCCAGCAGCCTCGGGAGCGTCCGGGAGCTGTTTTTT | CASSLGSVRELFF
TRBJ2-5 | NA | TRBV2 | NA | TGTGCCAGCACCGGGGTAGAGACCCAGTACTTC | CASTGVETQYF
TRBJ2-2 | NA | TRBV11-2 | many | TGTGCCAGCAGCTTATCGAGACAGCAACAACAGACCGGGGAGCTGTTTTTT | CASSLSRQQQQTGELFF
TRBJ2-5 | TRBD2 | TRBV5-1 | many | TGCGCCAGCAGCAAATGGACTAGCGGCGTGGAGACCCAGTACTTC | CASSKWTSGVETQYF
TRBJ2-3 | TRBD2 | TRBV9 | many | TGTGCCAGCAGCGCTGGACTAGCGGGGATTACAGATACGCAGTATTTT | CASSAGLAGITDTQYF
TRBJ2-3 | TRBD2 | TRBV7-3 | many | TGTGCCAGCAGCTTAACGACTAGCGGTAGCACAGATACGCAGTATTTT | CASSLTTSGSTDTQYF
TRBJ2-3 | NA | TRBV5-1 | few | TGCGCCAGCAGCTTGGTGGGGAATGCAGATACGCAGTATTTT | CASSLVGNADTQYF
TRBJ1-4 | NA | TRBV5-1 | many | TGCGCCAGCAGCTTGGGATCGTGGGGTAATGAAAAACTGTTTTTT | CASSLGSWGNEKLFF
TRBJ2-7 | NA | TRBV27 | many | TGTGCCAGCAGTTTATCGGGCCCGGGAGAGCAGTACTTC | CASSLSGPGEQYF
TRBJ2-2 | NA | TRBV28 | NA | TGTGCCAGCAGTTTTAGCACAGGGAGCACCGGGGAGCTGTTTTTT | CASSFSTGSTGELFF
TRBJ1-4 | NA | TRBV25-1 | few | TGTGCCAGCAGTGAGGCGCCTAATGAAAAACTGTTTTTT | CASSEAPNEKLFF
TRBJ1-1 | NA | TRBV5-1 | many | TGCGCCAGCAGCACGCTCCCCGCGAACACTGAAGCTTTCTTT | CASSTLPANTEAFF
TRBJ2-3 | NA | TRBV7-9 | few | TGTGCGGGATCGGACTCAAGTACGCAGTATTTT | CAGSDSSTQYF
TRBJ2-1 | NA | TRBV5-1 | many | TGCGCCAGCAGCTTGGTTGCTAGCGAGGGAAATGAGCAGTTCTTC | CASSLVASEGNEQFF
TRBJ2-2 | NA | TRBV4-1 | few | TGCGCCAGCAGCCAAGGGTCAACTCGCACCGGGGAGCTGTTTTTT | CASSQGSTRTGELFF
TRBJ2-5 | TRBD2 | TRBV6-2/TRBV6-3 | many | TGTGCCAGCAGTTACCCCCTAAATCCAGCGGGAGAAGAGACCCAGTACTTC | CASSYPLNPAGEETQYF
TRBJ2-7 | TRBD1 | TRBV6-1 | many | TGTGCCAGCAGTGATCCCGGGACAGGGATCCACGAGCAGTACTTC | CASSDPGTGIHEQYF
TRBJ2-3 | NA | TRBV3-1 | many | TGTGCCAGCAGCCCAGACTTATCCGTGGATACGCAGTATTTT | CASSPDLSVDTQYF
TRBJ2-1 | NA | TRBV5-1 | many | TGCGCCAGCAGCTTGATAGGGAACTTTGAGCAGTTCTTC | CASSLIGNFEQFF
TRBJ1-1 | NA | TRBV6-5 | many | TGTGCCAGCAGTTACTTAGCTCTGAACACTGAAGCTTTCTTT | CASSYLALNTEAFF
TRBJ1-1 | NA | TRBV5-1 | few | TGCGCCAGCGCCAGAACCCCGCAGGTTACTGAAGCTTTCTTT | CASARTPQVTEAFF
TRBJ2-7 | NA | TRBV18 | many | TGTGCCAGCTCACCCAGGGACGTCTACGAGCAGTACTTC | CASSPRDVYEQYF